These T cell receptor beta chains were read from a single sample in a study of T-cell reconstitution after alpha-beta-depleted transplantation in children. TCRdb re-derived calls from the PCR reads in MiXCR, one entry per CDR3 protein. The repertoire has some 260,000 distinct CDR3 sequences, 20% to 30% of them found once; the top ten carry under 5.5%. Sequencing was performed on PBMCs, mostly from graft donor cells, taken 360 days after TCRalphabeta/CD19-depleted stem cell transplant. Every receptor here comes from a female patient aged 2-9 years who had a stem cell transplant for congenital amegakaryocytic thrombocytopenia, so the T cells may come from the graft donor. Each CDR3 is given with its conserved first and last residue. The D gene is left open where the match is weak. Clone sizes are given selectively: once, few, many, or a class where the clone is expanded.

j_call: TRBJ2-2; d_call: TRBD2; clone_size: -; v_call: TRBV11-3; cdr3_aa: CASSPGTSRRGELFF; cdr3_nt: TGTGCCAGCAGCCCAGGGACTAGCCGGCGGGGGGAGCTGTTTTTT
j_call: TRBJ2-1; d_call: TRBD2; clone_size: -; v_call: TRBV12-3/TRBV12-4; cdr3_aa: CASSKPKGLAGGGNEQFF; cdr3_nt: TGTGCCAGCAGTAAACCAAAAGGACTAGCGGGAGGAGGAAATGAGCAGTTCTTC
j_call: TRBJ1-1; d_call: -; clone_size: few; v_call: TRBV10-3; cdr3_aa: CAITRGLNTEAFF; cdr3_nt: TGTGCCATCACAAGGGGGTTGAACACTGAAGCTTTCTTT
j_call: TRBJ2-1; d_call: -; clone_size: -; v_call: TRBV15; cdr3_aa: CATSSQYNEQFF; cdr3_nt: TGTGCCACCAGCAGTCAGTACAATGAGCAGTTCTTC
j_call: TRBJ1-1; d_call: -; clone_size: -; v_call: TRBV7-9; cdr3_aa: CASSLEGVVTEAFF; cdr3_nt: TGTGCCAGCAGCTTGGAGGGGGTTGTAACTGAAGCTTTCTTT
j_call: TRBJ2-2; d_call: -; clone_size: -; v_call: TRBV3-1; cdr3_aa: CASRNWGLRDTGELFF; cdr3_nt: TGTGCCAGCAGAAACTGGGGGTTGAGGGACACCGGGGAGCTGTTTTTT
j_call: TRBJ1-1; d_call: TRBD1; clone_size: -; v_call: TRBV10-3; cdr3_aa: CAISELQGFDTEAFF; cdr3_nt: TGTGCCATCAGTGAACTACAGGGGTTTGACACTGAAGCTTTCTTT
j_call: TRBJ2-5; d_call: -; clone_size: -; v_call: TRBV12-3/TRBV12-4; cdr3_aa: CASAGGGRRETQYF; cdr3_nt: TGTGCCAGTGCTGGAGGGGGGAGGAGAGAGACCCAGTACTTC
j_call: TRBJ2-7; d_call: TRBD2; clone_size: few; v_call: TRBV24-1; cdr3_aa: CATSDVAGGVEQYF; cdr3_nt: TGTGCCACCAGTGATGTAGCGGGAGGTGTGGAGCAGTACTTC
j_call: TRBJ1-4; d_call: TRBD1; clone_size: few; v_call: TRBV20-1; cdr3_aa: CSATSGTDNEKLFF; cdr3_nt: TGCAGTGCCACCTCCGGGACAGATAATGAAAAACTGTTTTTT
j_call: TRBJ1-1; d_call: -; clone_size: -; v_call: TRBV7-9; cdr3_aa: CASSLSLPGTEAFF; cdr3_nt: TGTGCCAGCAGCTTGAGTCTGCCCGGCACTGAAGCTTTCTTT
j_call: TRBJ1-4; d_call: -; clone_size: few; v_call: TRBV28; cdr3_aa: CASSPWGGTNEKLFF; cdr3_nt: TGTGCCAGCAGCCCCTGGGGGGGCACTAATGAAAAACTGTTTTTT
j_call: TRBJ2-1; d_call: TRBD2; clone_size: -; v_call: TRBV27; cdr3_aa: CASSLSRLADNEQFF; cdr3_nt: TGTGCCAGCAGTTTATCTCGACTAGCGGACAATGAGCAGTTCTTC
j_call: TRBJ2-2; d_call: TRBD1; clone_size: -; v_call: TRBV7-8; cdr3_aa: CASRRTGGNTGELFF; cdr3_nt: TGTGCCAGCAGGCGGACAGGGGGCAATACCGGGGAGCTGTTTTTT
j_call: TRBJ1-5; d_call: -; clone_size: -; v_call: TRBV30; cdr3_aa: CANNQPQHF; cdr3_nt: TGTGCCAACAATCAGCCCCAGCATTTT
j_call: TRBJ2-7; d_call: TRBD2; clone_size: many; v_call: TRBV29-1; cdr3_aa: CSVVRTSGEQYF; cdr3_nt: TGCAGCGTCGTTCGGACTAGCGGCGAGCAGTACTTC
j_call: TRBJ1-3; d_call: -; clone_size: few; v_call: TRBV15; cdr3_aa: CATSRDTAGRGNTIYF; cdr3_nt: TGTGCCACCAGCAGAGATACGGCAGGGCGGGGAAACACCATATATTTT
j_call: TRBJ2-2; d_call: -; clone_size: -; v_call: TRBV4-2; cdr3_aa: CASSQELSGVNTGELFF; cdr3_nt: TGTGCCAGCAGCCAAGAATTGAGCGGAGTGAACACCGGGGAGCTGTTTTTT
j_call: TRBJ2-7; d_call: TRBD2; clone_size: few; v_call: TRBV9; cdr3_aa: CASSEGLAGTHEQYF; cdr3_nt: TGTGCCAGCAGCGAAGGACTAGCGGGAACCCACGAGCAGTACTTC
j_call: TRBJ1-1; d_call: -; clone_size: few; v_call: TRBV7-9; cdr3_aa: CASSKRQADTEAFF; cdr3_nt: TGTGCCAGCAGCAAGAGACAGGCTGACACTGAAGCTTTCTTT
j_call: TRBJ1-1; d_call: -; clone_size: -; v_call: TRBV5-6; cdr3_aa: CASSRQALNTEAFF; cdr3_nt: TGTGCCAGCAGTCGACAGGCCTTAAACACTGAAGCTTTCTTT
j_call: TRBJ2-1; d_call: TRBD2; clone_size: few; v_call: TRBV20-1; cdr3_aa: CSARILAATKQFF; cdr3_nt: TGCAGTGCTAGAATCCTAGCGGCTACGAAGCAGTTCTTC
j_call: TRBJ1-1; d_call: TRBD1; clone_size: -; v_call: TRBV3-1; cdr3_aa: CASSQWGQGNTEAFF; cdr3_nt: TGTGCCAGCAGCCAATGGGGACAGGGGAACACTGAAGCTTTCTTT